The text below deals with one TCR beta chain. Its cognate antigen is unknown. The sample belongs to a study of T cells after yellow fever vaccination. At the level of the study: Each low-cell-number fraction was prepared by means of SMART-Seq v4 Ultra Low Input.

TCRdb itself ran the 5' RACE reads through MiXCR, one entry per CDR3 protein. Found here are 300,000 to 350,000 distinct CDR3 sequences, approximately 3.9% of them singletons; the top ten hold 20% to 25%. This CDR3 spans 15 amino acids. V was shortened by 1 base and J by 0 bases, with 10 bases between the two germline ends. The germline gives CDR1 LGHDT, CDR2 YNNKEL (reference sequence). General study points: Subsequent to the booster, the majority of primary-vaccination clones reappeared (96% CD4, approximately 90% CD8).

The source material was PBMCs, sampled 5 days after the yellow fever booster vaccination. V gene TRBV3-1 combines with J gene TRBJ2-7; perhaps TRBD1 as D (6 bases). This TCR was sampled from a man aged 18 to 30 who received the YFV17D yellow fever vaccine. CDR3 sequence: CASSQAPGDSYEQYF. The DNA of the CDR3 is TGTGCCAGCAGCCAAGCGCCAGGGGACTCCTACGAGCAGTACTTC.